The T cell receptor (beta chain) described here comes from a study of T cell responses to AZD1222 COVID-19 vaccine. Second-dose recipients at about 4 or about 12 weeks were treated as one pooled group. Using immunoSEQ multiplex PCR, the repertoire was profiled, and TCRdb retains in-frame clones only, with some absent. The sample comprises about 180,000 clones, around 94% of which are singletons, and roughly 1.7% rests with the top ten. Study-wide findings and caveats: At baseline, just a handful of AZD1222 recipients tested seropositive. Females outnumbered males among donors, who were mostly white British; clonal diversity was possibly underestimated. Increases in Spike-specific TCR breadth and depth were seen after two AZD1222 doses.

V was clipped by 4 bases and J by 3 bases; unmatched bases: 10. CDR1 is SGHNT, CDR2 YYREEE, per germline (reference sequence). CDR3 size: 16 residues. Notes on this clone: What it binds is unknown.

The rearrangement links TRBV5-4 to TRBJ2-1; 7 bases fit TRBD1. The sequencing used peripheral blood, collected 28 days after the second AZD1222 dose. The receptor was isolated from an adult who received the AZD1222 COVID-19 vaccine. The CDR3 DNA is TGTGCCAGCAGCGCCGGTCGACAGGGTAACTACAATGAGCAGTTCTTC. Translating it yields CASSAGRQGNYNEQFF.